The 17 T cell receptor beta chains below all came from one sample that was sequenced in a study of early T cells in non-severe SARS-CoV-2 infection. TCRdb independently ran MiXCR on the 5' RACE reads; one entry per CDR3 protein. This sample has approximately 77,000 distinct CDR3 sequences, with 4.5% to 6% found just once. Material: whole blood, obtained at baseline. These receptors all stem from an adult who was a healthcare worker with PCR-confirmed SARS-CoV-2 infection or an uninfected control (not recorded which).

The chain joins TRBV5-1 to TRBJ1-2; 8 bases line up with TRBD1. The CDR3 is 13 amino acids. Germline V gene data show CDR1 as SGHRS and CDR2 as YFSETQ. The junction had 7 bases not matched to a gene; V was cut back by 4 bases and J by 8 bases. The CDR3 nucleotides are TGCGCCAGCAGCCCCAGGACAGGGACAGGCTACACCTTC. Its protein product is CASSPRTGTGYTF.

This clonotype was seen repeatedly, ten times or more. The chain has TRBV9 and TRBJ2-7, with a possible D match to TRBD2 (5 bases). CDR3 length: 13 amino acids. The V end lost 4 bases, the J end lost 7 bases, and 15 bases lay between the germline ends. Germline loops: CDR1 SGDLS, CDR2 YYNGEE. CDR3 residues: CASSSREGGEQYF. For the CDR3, the DNA is TGTGCCAGCAGCTCTCGAGAGGGTGGGGAGCAGTACTTC.

This clonotype was seen ten or more times. The chain couples TRBV20-1 to TRBJ2-7; D possibly corresponds to TRBD2 (5 bases). Germline CDR1 is DFQATT and CDR2 is SNEGSKA (reference sequence). This CDR3 region has 15 residues. V lost 0 bases, J lost 2 bases, and 14 bases lay in between. The CDR3 DNA reads TGCAGTGCTAGAGAGGCTGGCGGGCTTACCTACGAGCAGTACTTC. This encodes CSAREAGGLTYEQYF.

This clonotype turned up a few times. This chain joins TRBV6-6 and TRBJ2-1; perhaps TRBD2 as D (6 bases). This CDR3 is 16 amino acids long. CDR1 MNHNY and CDR2 SVGAGI come from the germline V gene (reference sequence). The germline V and J ends were trimmed by 0 bases and 3 bases, with 12 bases remaining between them. CDR3 nucleotide sequence: TGTGCCAGCAGTTACTCGACTAGACTCGACTACAATGAGCAGTTCTTC. Its translation: CASSYSTRLDYNEQFF.

The chain combines TRBV14 with TRBJ1-6; weak D call: TRBD1 (5 bases). The V gene lost 4 bases and the J gene lost 4 bases, with 17 bases spanning the gap. This CDR3 spans 17 amino acids. In germline, CDR1 is SGHDN, CDR2 FVKESK. The CDR3 region is CASSPGGADQYNSPLHF. The CDR3, as DNA: TGTGCCAGCAGCCCCGGAGGGGCAGACCAATATAATTCACCCCTCCACTTT.

This clonotype was recorded a few times. The J gene is TRBJ1-1, the V gene TRBV30; D gene unclear. CDR1 GTSNPN and CDR2 SVGIG come from the germline V gene (reference sequence). With 4 bases removed from V and 1 base from J, the gap between germline ends came to 7 bases. This CDR3 is built from 12 residues. CDR3 in amino acids: CAWNSANTEAFF. In DNA, the CDR3 is TGTGCCTGGAATTCCGCGAACACTGAAGCTTTCTTT.

There are many counts of this clonotype. The chain has TRBV9 and TRBJ1-1; maybe TRBD1 (6 bases). This CDR3 spans 14 amino acids. V was trimmed by 3 bases and J by 4 bases, leaving 13 bases between them. CDR1 SGDLS and CDR2 YYNGEE come from the germline V gene. The CDR3 nucleotides read TGTGCCAGCAGCGCGCAGGGGTTCGGCACTGAAGCTTTCTTT. Translating gives CASSAQGFGTEAFF.

Only a few counts were recorded for this clonotype. The genes are TRBV5-1 and TRBJ1-1, with TRBD1 matching 8 bases. V gave up 4 bases and J gave up 5 bases; unmatched junction bases: 4. Germline V gives CDR1 SGHRS, CDR2 YFSETQ. The CDR3 totals 13 residues. The CDR3 is CASSAGQGTEAFF. The CDR3 DNA sequence: TGCGCCAGCAGCGCAGGACAGGGAACTGAAGCTTTCTTT.

This clonotype was picked up many times. This chain connects TRBV6-6 to TRBJ2-6; unclear D gene. CDR1 and CDR2 (germline): MNHNY, SVGAGI (reference sequence). V dropped 8 bases and J dropped 0 bases, with 5 bases sitting between them. The CDR3 is 13 residues long. CDR3 loop: CASQSSGANVLTF. In DNA form, the CDR3 reads TGTGCCAGCCAGAGCTCTGGGGCCAACGTCCTGACTTTC.

This clonotype was seen ten or more times. V and J are TRBV18 and TRBJ2-2; TRBD1 agrees at 8 bases. Germline trimming cut 3 bases from V and 6 bases from J; bases unmatched to any gene: 3. The CDR3 extends over 14 amino acids. Germline values: CDR1 KGHSH, CDR2 LQKENI. CDR3 loop: CASSPQGAPGELFF. CDR3 coding DNA: TGTGCCAGCTCACCGCAGGGGGCGCCCGGGGAGCTGTTTTTT.

The V and J genes are TRBV2 and TRBJ2-1; a weak D match, TRBD2 (5 bases). The CDR3 is 15 amino acids. The germline V and J ends were trimmed by 8 bases and 0 bases, with 14 bases remaining between them. Germline lookup yields CDR1 SNHLY and CDR2 FYNNEI. This chain's CDR3 is CASPGGRASYNEQFF. CDR3 bases: TGTGCCAGCCCGGGCGGGCGGGCCTCCTACAATGAGCAGTTCTTC.

This clonotype was recorded many times. This rearrangement joins TRBV20-1 to TRBJ2-1; possible D gene TRBD2, 6 bases. Germline CDR1 is DFQATT and CDR2 is SNEGSKA (reference sequence). Between the trimmed V and J ends, which lost 3 bases and 1 base, there was a span of 16 bases. This CDR3 comprises 16 residues. The CDR3 here is CSASDTGTGSYNEQFF. In nucleotides, the CDR3 is TGCAGTGCTAGTGACACCGGGACTGGTTCCTACAATGAGCAGTTCTTC.

V gene TRBV9 combines with J gene TRBJ1-6, with a tentative D call TRBD1 (5 bases). The germline V and J ends were trimmed by 0 bases and 10 bases, with 14 bases remaining between them. The CDR3 covers 15 residues. CDR1 is SGDLS and CDR2 is YYNGEE in the germline V gene. CDR3 amino acids: CASSVEGTSRSPLHF. The CDR3 DNA sequence: TGTGCCAGCAGCGTAGAAGGGACTTCCCGATCACCCCTCCACTTT.

This clonotype came up a few times. The J gene is TRBJ1-2, the V gene TRBV28; no firm D call. V lost 6 bases, J lost 0 bases, and 8 bases lay in between. Germline-derived CDR1 and CDR2 are MDHEN and SYDVKM. The CDR3 length is 13 residues. In DNA form, the CDR3 reads TGTGCCAGCAGCAGAACTACTAACTATGGCTACACCTTC. Translating gives CASSRTTNYGYTF.

This clonotype was seen ten or more times. The DNA for the CDR3 is TGCAGTGCTAGGGTGCTAGCGGACAAAAACATTCAGTACTTC. Its translation: CSARVLADKNIQYF. The V gene is TRBV20-1, the J gene TRBJ2-4, with 7 positions matching TRBD2. V dropped 3 bases and J dropped 3; count of bases not matched to a gene: 5. This CDR3 is built from 14 residues. CDR1 and CDR2 from the germline V gene are DFQATT and SNEGSKA (reference sequence).

This clonotype was seen many times. The V gene is TRBV28, the J gene TRBJ2-6; 7 nucleotides align to TRBD2. The CDR3 loop spans 16 amino acids. Germline lookup yields CDR1 MDHEN and CDR2 SYDVKM. V shed 6 bases, J shed 2 bases, and the junction held 7 bases outside the gene matches. CDR3 nucleotide sequence: TGTGCCAGCAGGGTCACGGGAGGTACTGGGGCCAACGTCCTGACTTTC. Its translation is CASRVTGGTGANVLTF.

The chain couples TRBV2 to TRBJ1-1, with D hard to call. CDR3 size: 11 residues. Trimming stripped 4 bases from V and 5 bases from J, with 5 bases between. CDR1 SNHLY and CDR2 FYNNEI come from the germline V gene. The CDR3 coding sequence is TGTGCCAGCAGTGTTATGACTGAAGCTTTCTTT. Amino acids: CASSVMTEAFF.